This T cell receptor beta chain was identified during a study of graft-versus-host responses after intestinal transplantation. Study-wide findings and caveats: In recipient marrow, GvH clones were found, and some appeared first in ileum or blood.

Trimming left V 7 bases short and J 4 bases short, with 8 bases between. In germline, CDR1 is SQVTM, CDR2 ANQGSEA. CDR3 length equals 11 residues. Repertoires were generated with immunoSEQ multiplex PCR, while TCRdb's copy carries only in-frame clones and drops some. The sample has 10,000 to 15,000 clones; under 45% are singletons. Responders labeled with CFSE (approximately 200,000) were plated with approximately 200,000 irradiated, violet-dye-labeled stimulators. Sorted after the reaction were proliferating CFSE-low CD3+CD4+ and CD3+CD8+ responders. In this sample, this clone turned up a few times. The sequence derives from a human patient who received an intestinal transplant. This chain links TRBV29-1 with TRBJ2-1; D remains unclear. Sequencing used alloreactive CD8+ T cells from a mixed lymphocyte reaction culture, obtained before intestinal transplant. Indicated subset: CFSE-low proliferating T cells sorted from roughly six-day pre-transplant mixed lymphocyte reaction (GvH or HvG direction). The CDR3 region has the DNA TGCAGCGATAGTGAGTACAATGAGCAGTTCTTC. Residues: CSDSEYNEQFF.